Here is one T cell receptor beta chain with its context. These data come from a study of blood T cell repertoires in COVID-19. In the authors' methods: From reference gene primer amplification, estimates of nucleated cell counts were derived. Measured with immunoSEQ multiplex PCR; TCRdb has only the in-frame clones, and not every one. The V and J calls and clone size come from that table; D and trimming were worked out from the DNA. This sample has nearly 350,000 clones, with under 95% found just once. The sample comprised peripheral blood. The clonotype originates from a woman younger than 30 who had recovered from COVID-19.

CDR3 nucleotides: TGTGCCAGCAGTAGGGACATGTCTCTTGGAACTGAAGCTTTCTTT. Protein: CASSRDMSLGTEAFF. This chain joins TRBV6-5 and TRBJ1-1; tentative D call: TRBD1 (6 bases). V gave up 5 bases and J gave up 5 bases, with 18 bases separating them. This CDR3 has 15 residues. Germline V lookup: CDR1 MNHEY, CDR2 SVGAGI.